A selection of T cell receptor beta chains follows, all from one sample in a study of tumor-infiltrating lymphocytes in primary liver carcinoma. TCRdb analysed the multiplex PCR reads with MiXCR anew, one entry per CDR3 protein. Among 45,000 or so distinct CDR3 sequences, approximately 73% were seen once, and the ten largest hold approximately 19%. Sequencing input: liver tumor tissue from sampling region 2. The receptors derive from a man aged 40-50 years with primary liver carcinoma and hepatitis B virus infection. The CDR3 runs from the conserved cysteine through the conserved F or W. Each record gives: J gene, clone size, V gene, D gene, CDR3 DNA, CDR3 protein. D genes are given only for firm matches. Part of the rows lack a size; the others show once, few, many or a class for expanded clones.

J: TRBJ1-2
size: -
V: TRBV6-6
D: TRBD1
DNA: TGTGCCACCGCGATGGGACAGTCAAATCGTTACACCTTC
CDR3: CATAMGQSNRYTF

J: TRBJ2-2
size: few
V: TRBV12-3/TRBV12-4
D: -
DNA: TGTGCCAGCAGTTGGCAGGCCTGGGAGCTGCTTTTT
CDR3: CASSWQAWELLF

J: TRBJ1-2
size: -
V: TRBV7-8
D: TRBD1
DNA: TGTGCCAACAGCCCTGGGACAGTGGGCGCCGGCTATGGCTACACCTTC
CDR3: CANSPGTVGAGYGYTF

J: TRBJ1-1
size: -
V: TRBV6-5
D: -
DNA: TGTGTCTGCACATCAGGGACTGAAGCTTTCTTT
CDR3: CVCTSGTEAFF

J: TRBJ2-1
size: few
V: TRBV12-3/TRBV12-4
D: TRBD2
DNA: TGTGCCAGCAGTTTAGCAGCGGGAGTGGGTAGTGAGCAGTTCTTC
CDR3: CASSLAAGVGSEQFF

J: TRBJ2-1
size: -
V: TRBV5-5
D: TRBD2
DNA: TGTGCCAGGAACACCTTAGGGACTAGCGGCGGGAATGAGCAGTTCTTC
CDR3: CARNTLGTSGGNEQFF

J: TRBJ2-1
size: many
V: TRBV5-1
D: -
DNA: TGCGCCAGCAGCTTGACCCTAGGGGGGGGCCACAATGAGCAGTTCTTC
CDR3: CASSLTLGGGHNEQFF

J: TRBJ2-1
size: once
V: TRBV7-3
D: -
DNA: TGTGCCAGCAGCCTAGCCCCGAGCTCCTACAATGAACAGTTCTTC
CDR3: CASSLAPSSYNEQFF

J: TRBJ2-1
size: medium-sized
V: TRBV11-2
D: -
DNA: TGTGCCAGCAGCTTAGGACAGATTCTTGAGCAGTTCTTC
CDR3: CASSLGQILEQFF

J: TRBJ2-2
size: large
V: TRBV11-1
D: -
DNA: TGTGCCAGCAGCTATACAGGACCTTTCTCCGGGGAGCTGTTTTTT
CDR3: CASSYTGPFSGELFF

J: TRBJ1-2
size: -
V: TRBV4-3
D: -
DNA: TGCGCCAGCTGCCAAGAACAGGACTCAAACTATGGCAACACCTTC
CDR3: CASCQEQDSNYGNTF

J: TRBJ2-7
size: -
V: TRBV5-1
D: TRBD2
DNA: TGCGCCAGCAGCTTGTCACTAGCGGGGCAAAACTATGGGCAGTACTTC
CDR3: CASSLSLAGQNYGQYF

J: TRBJ2-3
size: -
V: TRBV5-1
D: -
DNA: TGCGCCAGTAGCTTGATCCTGGGGGCGGGGGCTGGAGATGCGCAGTATTTT
CDR3: CASSLILGAGAGDAQYF

J: TRBJ2-7
size: -
V: TRBV13
D: TRBD2
DNA: TGTACCAGCGGGAGAGGAGGACCGTACGAGCAGTACTTC
CDR3: CTSGRGGPYEQYF

J: TRBJ2-5
size: -
V: TRBV14
D: -
DNA: TGTGCTAGTAGCCCGACCTTGGAACGGGAGACCCAGTACTTC
CDR3: CASSPTLERETQYF

J: TRBJ2-1
size: -
V: TRBV11-1
D: TRBD1
DNA: TGTGCCATCAGCTTGGGACAGGCCAGCTCCTGCGATGAGCAGTTCTTC
CDR3: CAISLGQASSCDEQFF

J: TRBJ2-7
size: -
V: TRBV5-6
D: TRBD2
DNA: TGTGCCAGCATCTCTAGGGGACTAGCGGAATATGAGCAGTACTTC
CDR3: CASISRGLAEYEQYF